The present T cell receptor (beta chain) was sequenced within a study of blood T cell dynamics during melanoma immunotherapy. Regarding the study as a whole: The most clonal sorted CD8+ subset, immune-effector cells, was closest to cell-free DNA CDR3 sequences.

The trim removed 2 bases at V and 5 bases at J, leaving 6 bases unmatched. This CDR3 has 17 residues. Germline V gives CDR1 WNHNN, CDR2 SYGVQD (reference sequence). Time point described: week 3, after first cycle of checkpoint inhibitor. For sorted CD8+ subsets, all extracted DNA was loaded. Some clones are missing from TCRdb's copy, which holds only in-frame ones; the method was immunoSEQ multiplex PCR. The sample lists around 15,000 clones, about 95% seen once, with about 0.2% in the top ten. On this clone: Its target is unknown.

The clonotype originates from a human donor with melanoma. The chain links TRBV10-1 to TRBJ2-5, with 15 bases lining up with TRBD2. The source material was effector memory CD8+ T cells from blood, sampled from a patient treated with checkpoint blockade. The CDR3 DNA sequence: TGCGCCAGCAGTGAGGGACTAGCGGGAGGGCCGGACGAGACCCAGTACTTC. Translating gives CASSEGLAGGPDETQYF.